These 10 T cell receptor beta chains originate from one sample sequenced in a study of CD8 T cells in ankylosing spondylitis. The study's findings and limits: Blood from ankylosing spondylitis patients appeared to carry a characteristic roughly 8-variant TCR beta motif.

These receptors have no known antigen. TCRdb reprocessed the 5' RACE reads via MiXCR and lists one record per CDR3 protein. The sample has over 700,000 distinct CDR3 sequences; around 19% are singletons. Sequenced material: blood, either unsorted or a sorted T cell fraction (not recorded which). The receptors here all came from a male donor with ankylosing spondylitis.

The rearrangement uses TRBV20-1 and TRBJ2-1; D gene unclear. This CDR3 has 13 residues. V was clipped by 2 bases and J by 5 bases, with 10 bases between them. Per germline, CDR1 DFQATT and CDR2 SNEGSKA (reference sequence). CDR3 amino acids: CSARRGYDNEQFF. In DNA form, the CDR3 reads TGCAGTGCTAGACGTGGATACGACAATGAGCAGTTCTTC.

This clonotype turned up a few times. The rearrangement joins TRBV7-9 to TRBJ2-5; unclear D gene. CDR1 and CDR2 (germline): SEHNR, FQNEAQ (reference sequence). The CDR3 covers 14 residues. The ends were cut back, 2 bases at V and 5 bases at J, with 12 bases in the middle. CDR3 amino acids: CASSLFPLDETQYF. The CDR3 DNA reads as TGTGCCAGCAGCTTATTTCCCCTCGACGAGACCCAGTACTTC.

This clonotype was found a few times. V and J are TRBV4-1 and TRBJ1-6; possibly TRBD1 for D (5 bases). CDR1 and CDR2 (germline): MGHRA, YSYEKL. The ends were cut back, 6 bases at V and 16 bases at J, with 13 bases in the middle. The CDR3 length is 11 residues. The DNA for the CDR3 is TGCGCCAGCAGTCCTCCGGGACCGCTCCACTTT. Protein: CASSPPGPLHF.

The rearrangement joins TRBV19 to TRBJ2-5; 16 bases fit TRBD2. CDR1 and CDR2 from the germline V gene are LNHDA and SQIVND (reference sequence). The CDR3 runs 19 residues. The junction had 13 bases not matched to a gene; V was cut back by 4 bases and J by 5 bases. The CDR3 nucleotides read TGTGCCAGTAGTACCCGAGTGGGACTAGCGGGAGGGTCATCGGAGACCCAGTACTTC. Translated, it gives CASSTRVGLAGGSSETQYF.

This clonotype was detected a few times. The chain carries TRBV5-1 and TRBJ1-2; 7 bases agree with TRBD1. J was trimmed by 7 bases and V by 2 bases; bases with no gene match: 8. This CDR3 spans 14 amino acids. Germline values: CDR1 SGHRS, CDR2 YFSETQ. CDR3: CASSFIDRDRGYTF. The DNA of the CDR3 is TGCGCCAGCAGCTTTATCGACAGGGATCGTGGCTACACCTTC.

This clonotype was counted many times. The chain is built from TRBV27 and TRBJ1-5; maybe TRBD1 (6 bases). The V end was cut by 6 bases, the J end by 2 bases, with 8 bases between. This CDR3 has 13 residues. From germline, CDR1 is MNHEY and CDR2 SMNVEV (reference sequence). CDR3 protein: CASRQGGNQPQHF. Here the CDR3 DNA reads TGTGCCAGCAGACAGGGAGGCAATCAGCCCCAGCATTTT.

The CDR3 DNA is TGTGCCAGCTCACCACCGGGACTAGCGGGAGCCATAGGGGGTGAGCAGTTCTTC. Translated, it gives CASSPPGLAGAIGGEQFF. The chain is built from TRBV18 and TRBJ2-1; 14 bases are shared with TRBD2. The CDR3 is 18 amino acids. Germline V gene sequence: CDR1 KGHSH, CDR2 LQKENI. The V and J ends lost 0 bases and 9 bases, in that order; junction bases with no gene match: 10.

J is TRBJ2-1 and V is TRBV18; TRBD2 matches at 12 bases. The CDR3 has 16 amino acids. The trim removed 3 bases at V and 5 bases at J, leaving 5 bases unmatched. Germline V gives CDR1 KGHSH, CDR2 LQKENI. DNA for the CDR3: TGTGCCAGCTCACCCGGACTAGCGGGGCGAAACAATGAGCAGTTCTTC. It codes for CASSPGLAGRNNEQFF.

The chain recombines TRBV20-1 with TRBJ2-1; TRBD2 aligns across 8 bases. Germline CDR1 reads DFQATT; CDR2 reads SNEGSKA (reference sequence). Trimming cost V 5 bases and J 12 bases; bases outside gene matches: 6. The CDR3 has 11 residues. CDR3 DNA sequence: TGCAGTGCTGGGGGGCGGGAGGTGCAGTTCTTC. Translation gives CSAGGREVQFF.

The CDR3 coding sequence is TGCGCCAGCAGCCAAGTTCTAGCGGGGGCAGATACGCAGTATTTT. Protein sequence: CASSQVLAGADTQYF. This chain uses TRBV4-1 with TRBJ2-3; 10 nucleotides line up with TRBD2. CDR3 length: 15 amino acids. V dropped 1 base and J dropped 4; count of bases not matched to a gene: 2. In germline, CDR1 is MGHRA, CDR2 YSYEKL.